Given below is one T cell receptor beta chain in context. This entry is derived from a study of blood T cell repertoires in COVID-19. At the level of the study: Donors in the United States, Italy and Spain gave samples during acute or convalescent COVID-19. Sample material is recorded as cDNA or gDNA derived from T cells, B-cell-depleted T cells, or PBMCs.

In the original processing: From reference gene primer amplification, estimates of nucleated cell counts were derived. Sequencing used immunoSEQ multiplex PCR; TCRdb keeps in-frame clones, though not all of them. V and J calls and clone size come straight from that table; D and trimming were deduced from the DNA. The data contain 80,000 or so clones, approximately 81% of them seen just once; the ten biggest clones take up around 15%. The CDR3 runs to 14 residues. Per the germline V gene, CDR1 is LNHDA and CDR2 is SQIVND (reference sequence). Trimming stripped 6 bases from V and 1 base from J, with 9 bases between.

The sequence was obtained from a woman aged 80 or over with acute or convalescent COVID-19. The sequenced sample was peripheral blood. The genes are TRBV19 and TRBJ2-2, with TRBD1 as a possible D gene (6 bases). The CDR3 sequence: CASRGQLNTGELFF. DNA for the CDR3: TGTGCCAGTAGAGGACAGCTGAACACCGGGGAGCTGTTTTTT.